The next 22 T cell receptor beta chains were all read from a single sample in a study of blood T cells in healthy people across ages. With a J-beta primer mix and a sample-barcoded 5' primer, a second PCR ran about 7 to 11 cycles. A single record per CDR3 protein comes from TCRdb applying MiXCR to the 5' RACE reads. Of over 1,500,000 distinct CDR3 sequences detected, 49% appear once; the ten largest clones hold approximately 2.1%. The sample consisted of blood. Source of these receptors: a woman aged 35 to 49 in good health.

This chain uses TRBV2 with TRBJ2-1; a possible D gene is TRBD2 (6 bases). Deletions cut 3 bases from V and 5 bases from J, with 32 bases between. This CDR3 contains 21 residues. The V gene's germline CDR1 is SNHLY and CDR2 FYNNEI. The CDR3 bases are TGTGCCAGCAGTGAGGTCTTATTGGTAGCGGAGTTCCCAATGAGTAACAATGAGCAGTTCTTC. It codes for CASSEVLLVAEFPMSNNEQFF. Complete variable domain (other parts from reference TRBV2 and TRBJ2-1): EPEVTQTPSHQVTQMGQEVILRCVPISNHLYFYWYRQILGQKVEFLVSFYNNEISEKSEIFDDQFSVERPDGSNFTLKIRSTKLEDSAMYFCASSEVLLVAEFPMSNNEQFFGPGTRLTVL.

In its sample, this clonotype was seen once. V and J are TRBV20-1 and TRBJ2-3; 15 bases map to TRBD2. This CDR3 spans 16 amino acids. The V segment lost 5 bases and the J segment 4 bases; nucleotides outside the gene matches: 7. The germline V gene encodes CDR1 DFQATT and CDR2 SNEGSKA (reference sequence). The DNA of the CDR3 is TGCAGTGCTGTTGGACTAGCGGGGGGGCCAGCAGATACGCAGTATTTT. Its protein product is CSAVGLAGGPADTQYF.

V is TRBV9 and J is TRBJ1-6; 7 bases are shared with TRBD1. V lost 1 base and J lost 7; bases outside the gene matches: 5. The CDR3 has 15 amino acids. Germline V gene data show CDR1 as SGDLS and CDR2 as YYNGEE. Here the CDR3 reads CASSVTGQSNSPLHF. The CDR3 nucleotides read TGTGCCAGCAGCGTAACGGGACAGTCAAATTCACCCCTCCACTTT.

This clonotype has a handful of counts. J is TRBJ2-3 and V is TRBV7-3; 9 positions agree with TRBD2. Per the germline V gene, CDR1 is SGHTA and CDR2 is FQGTGA. The junction had 5 bases not matched to a gene; V was cut back by 3 bases and J by 1 base. The CDR3 spans 16 residues. The CDR3 reads CASSFRGGARTDTQYF. The CDR3 DNA reads as TGTGCCAGCAGCTTCCGCGGGGGGGCGCGCACAGATACGCAGTATTTT.

The rearrangement joins TRBV7-2 to TRBJ1-5; no clear D gene. There are 17 residues in the CDR3. The V gene's germline CDR1 is SGHTA and CDR2 FQGNSA. The V gene lost 5 bases and the J gene lost 2 bases, with 19 bases spanning the gap. The CDR3, as DNA: TGTGCCAGCAGCCCTCCTGGGGTGACCGGAGGCAATCAGCCCCAGCATTTT. The encoded protein is CASSPPGVTGGNQPQHF.

This clonotype was found a few times. Possible read error: a much larger clone is one base away. The gene calls are TRBV9 and TRBJ2-3; maybe TRBD1 (5 bases). The CDR3 runs 14 residues. Per the germline V gene, CDR1 is SGDLS and CDR2 is YYNGEE. The germline V and J ends were trimmed by 1 base and 1 base, with 7 bases remaining between them. CDR3 sequence reads: CASSVIGGTDTQYF. The CDR3 DNA is TGTGCCAGCAGCGTAATAGGGGGCACAGATACGCAGTATTTT.

For the CDR3, the DNA is TGTGCCAGCAGTCCCCGGACAGGTAGTTTTGCTGAAGCTTTCTTT. Amino acids: CASSPRTGSFAEAFF. The V and J genes are TRBV2 and TRBJ1-1, with 7 bases that match TRBD1. CDR3 length: 15 amino acids. CDR1 is SNHLY, CDR2 FYNNEI, per germline. V lost 5 bases and J lost 6; bases outside the gene matches: 12.

The chain joins TRBV15 to TRBJ2-7, with D perhaps TRBD1 (6 bases). Between the trimmed V and J ends, which lost 4 bases and 3 bases, there was a span of 16 bases. Germline V gene data show CDR1 as LNHNV and CDR2 as YYDKDF (reference sequence). The CDR3 has 15 residues. CDR3 in DNA: TGTGCCACCAGCAAGGTCGGCCAGGGACACTACGAGCAGTACTTC. It yields the protein CATSKVGQGHYEQYF.

Regarding this clonotype: This clone may be a read error of a much larger clone one base away. The chain carries TRBV29-1 and TRBJ2-7; TRBD2 might be the D (5 bases). Germline lookup yields CDR1 SQVTM and CDR2 ANQGSEA. The CDR3 is 11 amino acids. The germline V and J ends were trimmed by 6 bases and 5 bases, with 11 bases remaining between them. DNA of the CDR3: TGCAGCGTGGGGAGAGACGACGAGCAGTACTTC. It specifies CSVGRDDEQYF.

The chain combines TRBV20-1 with TRBJ2-5; 11 bases are a match to TRBD2. The J call may be incorrect, as the DNA end agrees better with TRBJ2-7. Germline CDR1 is DFQATT and CDR2 is SNEGSKA (reference sequence). The CDR3 runs to 14 residues. The CDR3 region has the DNA TGCAGTGCGGAAGAGGGACTAGCGGTCTTCGAGCAGTACTTC. It is translated as CSAEEGLAVFEQYF.

To note about this clonotype: The junction and the germline gene differ at one end; a read error may be behind it. This chain links TRBV6-2 or TRBV6-3 with TRBJ2-3, with 11 bases fitting TRBD1. Germline lookup yields CDR1 MNHEY and CDR2 SVGEGT. This CDR3 is built from 15 residues. CDR3 nucleotide sequence: TGTGCCAGCCGTTCGGGACAGGGGGTAGCAGATACACAGTATTTT. Translated, it gives CASRSGQGVADTQYF.

This clonotype was found once. The V gene is TRBV15, the J gene TRBJ1-6; 9 nucleotides align to TRBD1. The germline gives CDR1 LNHNV, CDR2 YYDKDF (reference sequence). Losses at the gene ends were 4 bases for V and 8 bases for J; bases not matched to a gene: 6. This CDR3 region has 15 residues. The CDR3, as DNA: TGTGCCACCAGCACCCTGGACAGGGGAGATTCACCCCTCCACTTT. Translation gives CATSTLDRGDSPLHF.

The table lists this clonotype with a few counts. The CDR3 DNA reads TGTGCCAGCAGCTTAAACCCCAGGGGAACCTACAATGAGCAGTTCTTC. Its protein is CASSLNPRGTYNEQFF. The chain is built from TRBV7-2 and TRBJ2-1; possibly TRBD1 for D (6 bases). The V end lost 2 bases, the J end lost 2 bases, and 13 bases lay between the germline ends. Germline lookup yields CDR1 SGHTA and CDR2 FQGNSA. The CDR3 runs 16 residues. The whole variable domain, remainder taken from reference TRBV7-2 and TRBJ2-1, is GAGVSQSPSNKVTEKGKDVELRCDPISGHTALYWYRQSLGQGLEFLIYFQGNSAPDKSGLPSDRFSAERTGGSVSTLTIQRTQQEDSAVYLCASSLNPRGTYNEQFFGPGTRLTVL.

This clonotype has only one observation. The V call is TRBV25-1, the J call TRBJ1-4, with D perhaps TRBD1 (6 bases). Trimming removed 2 bases from V and 7 bases from J, with 17 bases in between. CDR3 length equals 16 residues. The germline gives CDR1 MGHDK, CDR2 SYGVNS. CDR3 sequence reads: CASSEEKGDYGEKLFF. DNA of the CDR3: TGTGCCAGCAGTGAAGAAAAGGGGGATTACGGTGAAAAACTGTTTTTT. Looking up the rest from reference TRBV25-1 and TRBJ1-4 gives the full variable domain: EADIYQTPRYLVIGTGKKITLECSQTMGHDKMYWYQQDPGMELHLIHYSYGVNSTEKGDLSSESTVSRIRTEHFPLTLESARPSHTSQYLCASSEEKGDYGEKLFFGSGTQLSVL.

This clonotype was found once. The chain combines TRBV6-2 or TRBV6-3 with TRBJ2-3, with D tentatively TRBD2 (6 bases). Between the trimmed V and J ends, which lost 6 bases and 3 bases, there was a span of 13 bases. The length of the CDR3 is 14 residues. Looked up from germline, CDR1 is MNHEY and CDR2 is SVGEGT. As DNA, the CDR3 is TGTGCCAGCAGCTACGGACTAAATACAGATACGCAGTATTTT. Translation: CASSYGLNTDTQYF.

The rearrangement uses TRBV20-1 and TRBJ2-1, with D possibly TRBD2 on 5 matching bases. Trimming left V 3 bases short and J 9 bases short, with 12 bases between. The CDR3 is 12 amino acids. Germline values: CDR1 DFQATT, CDR2 SNEGSKA (reference sequence). The CDR3 here is CSASSKSGEQFF. The CDR3 region has the DNA TGCAGTGCTAGTAGCAAAAGCGGTGAGCAGTTCTTC.

This CDR3 reads CASSHPQTTDTQYF. In DNA, the CDR3 is TGTGCCAGCAGTCATCCCCAGACAACAGATACGCAGTATTTT. This sequence joins TRBV6-6 and TRBJ2-3; no clear D gene. V was cut by 5 bases and J by 3 bases, with 12 bases left in between. The CDR3 totals 14 residues. The germline gives CDR1 MNHNY, CDR2 SVGAGI (reference sequence).

This chain uses TRBV20-1 with TRBJ2-5, with D perhaps TRBD2 (7 bases). Looked up from germline, CDR1 is DFQATT and CDR2 is SNEGSKA (reference sequence). Trimming took off 0 bases at V and 5 bases at J, with 13 bases between the two ends. The CDR3 covers 14 residues. CDR3 sequence (DNA): TGCAGTGCTAGAGAGGGGGGGCCGGGGGAGACCCAGTACTTC. As protein: CSAREGGPGETQYF.

The rearrangement links TRBV18 to TRBJ2-3, with 11 bases fitting TRBD1. The CDR3 consists of 13 residues. Germline values: CDR1 KGHSH, CDR2 LQKENI. J lost 6 bases, V lost 9 bases, and 5 bases had no gene match. CDR3 protein: CASYGQGADTQYF. CDR3 DNA: TGTGCCAGTTACGGACAGGGGGCCGATACGCAGTATTTT. The complete variable domain, with remaining parts taken from reference TRBV18 and TRBJ2-3, reads NAGVMQNPRHLVRRRGQEARLRCSPMKGHSHVYWYRQLPEEGLKFMVYLQKENIIDESGMPKERFSAEFPKEGPSILRIQQVVRGDSAAYFCASYGQGADTQYFGPGTRLTVL.

This chain connects TRBV29-1 to TRBJ2-1, with TRBD1 identical over 9 bases. Germline V gene sequence: CDR1 SQVTM, CDR2 ANQGSEA. This CDR3 contains 15 residues. V lost 6 bases to trimming and J lost 3 bases; unmatched junction nucleotides: 9. CDR3 sequence (DNA): TGCAGCGTAGATACAGGGGGCTATGGCTACAATGAGCAGTTCTTC. Translation: CSVDTGGYGYNEQFF.

This clonotype showed up just a few times. The chain combines TRBV12-3 or TRBV12-4 with TRBJ1-2, with 8 bases lining up with TRBD1. V trimming: 2 bases; J trimming: 8 bases; junction bases outside the gene matches: 10. The CDR3 spans 15 residues. The CDR3 DNA reads TGTGCCAGCAGTTTAATCCAGGGGGCGGTTCGGGGCTACACCTTC. It codes for CASSLIQGAVRGYTF.

The chain couples TRBV20-1 to TRBJ2-4; possible D gene TRBD1, 6 bases. The J call is in doubt because the DNA end fits TRBJ2-7 better. The CDR3 totals 15 residues. Germline CDR1 and CDR2: DFQATT and SNEGSKA (reference sequence). The CDR3 DNA is TGCAGTGCTAGACAACAGGGACGAATAAAAGACGAGCAGTACTTC. This encodes CSARQQGRIKDEQYF.